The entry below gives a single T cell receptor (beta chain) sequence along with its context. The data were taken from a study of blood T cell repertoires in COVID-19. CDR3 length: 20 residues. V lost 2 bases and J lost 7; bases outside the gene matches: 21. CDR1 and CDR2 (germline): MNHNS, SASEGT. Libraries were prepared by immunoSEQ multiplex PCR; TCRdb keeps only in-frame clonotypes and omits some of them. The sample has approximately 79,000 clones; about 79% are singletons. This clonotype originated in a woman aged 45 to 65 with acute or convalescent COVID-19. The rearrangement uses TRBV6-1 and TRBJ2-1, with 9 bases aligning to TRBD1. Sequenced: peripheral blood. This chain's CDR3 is CASSEYPPAGTGLATNEQFF. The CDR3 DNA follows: TGTGCCAGCAGTGAATACCCCCCCGCCGGGACAGGGTTGGCTACGAATGAGCAGTTCTTC.